These T cell receptor beta chains were read from a single sample in a study of shared clonotypes between healthy human individuals. Libraries were prepared by immunoSEQ multiplex PCR; TCRdb keeps only in-frame clonotypes and omits some of them. The data contain approximately 2.5 million clones, approximately 90% of them singletons. The specimen sequenced was naive CD4+ T cells sorted from blood. These receptors originate from a man younger than 30 in good health. CDR3s include the opening cysteine and the closing phenylalanine or tryptophan. Fields, in order: clone size, J gene, V gene, D gene, CDR3 protein, CDR3 DNA. The D gene is left open where the match is weak. Size is omitted from some rows. Given values are once, few, many or a class for expanded clones.

-	TRBJ2-7	TRBV18	TRBD2	CASSPRTSGYYEQYF	TGTGCCAGCTCACCGAGGACTAGCGGTTACTACGAGCAGTACTTC
-	TRBJ1-2	TRBV28	TRBD1	CASTGQGEGGYTF	TGTGCCAGCACTGGACAGGGCGAAGGAGGCTACACCTTC
-	TRBJ1-3	TRBV4-1	-	CASSQVRRDTIYF	TGCGCCAGCAGCCAAGTTCGCCGAGACACCATATATTTT
-	TRBJ1-4	TRBV30	-	CAWSRRTFNNEKLFF	TGTGCCTGGAGTAGGCGGACATTTAATAATGAAAAACTGTTTTTT
-	TRBJ2-1	TRBV7-8	TRBD2	CASSSRLAEIYNEQFF	TGTGCCAGCAGCTCCAGACTAGCGGAGATCTACAATGAGCAGTTCTTC
-	TRBJ2-3	TRBV5-1	TRBD2	CASSLTGGDTQYF	TGCGCCAGCAGCTTAACGGGGGGAGATACGCAGTATTTT
-	TRBJ1-2	TRBV6-1	-	CASSEGRVPNYGYTF	TGTGCCAGCAGTGAGGGGAGGGTCCCAAACTATGGCTACACCTTC
-	TRBJ2-5	TRBV4-1	-	CASSQQTGIETQYF	TGCGCCAGCAGCCAGCAAACAGGGATAGAGACCCAGTACTTC
-	TRBJ1-3	TRBV29-1	-	CSVERGNTIYF	TGCAGCGTTGAGCGTGGAAACACCATATATTTT
-	TRBJ1-2	TRBV28	-	CASSSPKTNYGYTF	TGTGCCAGCAGTTCCCCGAAAACGAACTATGGCTACACCTTC
once	TRBJ2-7	TRBV7-2	TRBD1	CASSRGGSSSYEQYF	TGTGCCAGCAGCAGAGGGGGCAGTAGCTCCTACGAGCAGTACTTC
-	TRBJ2-1	TRBV4-1	-	CASSLRVNEQFF	TGCGCCAGCAGCCTCAGGGTAAATGAGCAGTTCTTC
-	TRBJ1-6	TRBV5-1	-	CASSASGSETYNSPLHF	TGCGCCAGCAGCGCCTCAGGGAGTGAAACCTATAATTCACCCCTCCACTTT
-	TRBJ2-1	TRBV30	-	CAWSVTGNEQFF	TGTGCCTGGAGTGTAACCGGGAATGAGCAGTTCTTC
once	TRBJ2-7	TRBV25-1	TRBD2	CASSEWGGRLVDEQYF	TGTGCCAGCAGTGAATGGGGCGGGAGATTAGTAGACGAGCAGTACTTC
-	TRBJ2-5	TRBV5-6	TRBD2	CASSREKGLAGEGWETQYF	TGTGCCAGCAGCCGGGAAAAGGGACTAGCGGGAGAAGGGTGGGAGACCCAGTACTTC
-	TRBJ2-7	TRBV10-1	TRBD1	CASSPGQDEQYF	TGCGCCAGCTCACCGGGACAGGATGAGCAGTACTTC
once	TRBJ2-7	TRBV7-9	-	CASSLAGPNYEQYF	TGTGCCAGCAGCTTGGCCGGTCCGAACTACGAGCAGTACTTC
-	TRBJ1-2	TRBV4-3	-	CASSQSYVGGLYYGYTF	TGCGCCAGCAGCCAATCGTACGTGGGGGGCCTTTACTATGGCTACACCTTC
-	TRBJ2-7	TRBV5-1	-	CASSLGGIQGHEQYF	TGCGCCAGCAGCTTGGGAGGGATACAGGGTCACGAGCAGTACTTC
-	TRBJ2-3	TRBV7-9	-	CASSLEAKADTQYF	TGTGCCAGCAGCTTAGAGGCTAAGGCAGATACGCAGTATTTT
-	TRBJ2-7	TRBV5-4	-	CTSSLVTGPYEQYF	TGTACCAGCAGCTTGGTAACAGGCCCCTACGAGCAGTACTTC
once	TRBJ2-7	TRBV7-9	TRBD1	CASSWGVGQGAYEQYF	TGTGCCAGCAGCTGGGGGGTAGGACAGGGAGCCTACGAGCAGTACTTC